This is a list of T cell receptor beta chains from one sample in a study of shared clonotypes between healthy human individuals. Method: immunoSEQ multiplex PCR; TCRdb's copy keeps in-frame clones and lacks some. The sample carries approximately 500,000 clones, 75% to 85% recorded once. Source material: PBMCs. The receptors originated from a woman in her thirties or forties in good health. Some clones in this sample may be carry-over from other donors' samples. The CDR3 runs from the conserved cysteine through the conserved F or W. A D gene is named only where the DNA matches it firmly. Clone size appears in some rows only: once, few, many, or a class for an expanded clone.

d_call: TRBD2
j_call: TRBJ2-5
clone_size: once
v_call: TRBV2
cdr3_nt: TGTGCCAGCAGTGCGGAGCTAGCGGGAACGGGGGGGACCCAGTACTTC
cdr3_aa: CASSAELAGTGGTQYF

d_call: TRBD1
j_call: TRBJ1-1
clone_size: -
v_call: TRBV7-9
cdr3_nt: TGTGCCAGCAGCTTACCTGGACAGGGGAACACTGAAGCTTTCTTT
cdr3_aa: CASSLPGQGNTEAFF

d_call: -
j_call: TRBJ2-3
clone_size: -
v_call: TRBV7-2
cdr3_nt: TGTGCCAGCAGCTTATTCTTCGGAGGGGGAGCAAGTAGAGATACGCAGTATTTT
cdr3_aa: CASSLFFGGGASRDTQYF

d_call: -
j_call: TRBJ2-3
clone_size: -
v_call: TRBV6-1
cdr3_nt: TGTGCCAGCAACCCGACCCCCTCGAGCACAGATACGCAGTATTTT
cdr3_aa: CASNPTPSSTDTQYF

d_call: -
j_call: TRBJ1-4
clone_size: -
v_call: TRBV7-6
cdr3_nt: TGTGCCAGCAGCAAAGAGGTGGGGGCGCGAGGTGAAAAACTGTTTTTT
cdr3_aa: CASSKEVGARGEKLFF

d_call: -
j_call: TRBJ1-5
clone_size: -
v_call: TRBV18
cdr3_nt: TGTGCCAGCTCCTCCACCTACAGTAGCAATCAGCCCCAGCATTTT
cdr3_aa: CASSSTYSSNQPQHF

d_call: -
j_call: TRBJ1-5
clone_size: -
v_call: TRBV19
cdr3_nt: TGTGCCAGTAGTATAAACGGGGCACCAAATCAGCCCCAGCATTTT
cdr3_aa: CASSINGAPNQPQHF

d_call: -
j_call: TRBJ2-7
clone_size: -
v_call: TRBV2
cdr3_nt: TGTGCCAGCAGCGACAACTACGAGCAGTACTTC
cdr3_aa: CASSDNYEQYF

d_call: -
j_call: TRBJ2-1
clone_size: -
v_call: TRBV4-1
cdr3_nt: TGCGCCAGCAGCCACCCGGGGAAGAGTCATGAGCAGTTCTTC
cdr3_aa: CASSHPGKSHEQFF

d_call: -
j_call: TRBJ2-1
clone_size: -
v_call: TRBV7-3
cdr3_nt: TGTGCCAGCAGCTTATCACTACCGGGGAATGAGCAGTTCTTC
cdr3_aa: CASSLSLPGNEQFF

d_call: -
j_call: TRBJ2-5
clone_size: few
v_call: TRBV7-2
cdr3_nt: TGTGCCAGCAGCTCCGTCGGCCAAGGGGGGGAGACCCAGTACTTC
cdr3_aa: CASSSVGQGGETQYF

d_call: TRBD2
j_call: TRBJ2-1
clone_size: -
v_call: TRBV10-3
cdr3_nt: TGTGCCATCAGTGAGTCGACTAGCGGGACATACAATGAGCAGTTCTTC
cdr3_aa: CAISESTSGTYNEQFF

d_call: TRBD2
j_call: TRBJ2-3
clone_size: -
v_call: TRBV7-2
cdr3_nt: TGTGCCAGCAGTTCTAACGGGAGGGCCCGTTATACGCAGTATTTT
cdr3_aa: CASSSNGRARYTQYF

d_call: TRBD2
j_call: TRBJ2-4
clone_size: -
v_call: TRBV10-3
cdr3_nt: TGTGCCATCAGTGAGTCGCTTAGCGGGACGAAAAACATTCAGTACTTC
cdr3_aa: CAISESLSGTKNIQYF

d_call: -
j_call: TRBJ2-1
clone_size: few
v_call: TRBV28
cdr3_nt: TGTGCCAGCAGTCCTCCGGGCGATTGGGGGGATGAGCAGTTCTTC
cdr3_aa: CASSPPGDWGDEQFF

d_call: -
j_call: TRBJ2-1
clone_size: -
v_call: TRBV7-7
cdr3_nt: TGTGCCAGCAGTGACTCCGGAGTGTTGAATGAGCAGTTCTTC
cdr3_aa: CASSDSGVLNEQFF

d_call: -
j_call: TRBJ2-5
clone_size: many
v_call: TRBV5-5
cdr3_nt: TGTGCCAGCAGCTTGGGACGGGACCAAGAGACCCAGTACTTC
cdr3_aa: CASSLGRDQETQYF

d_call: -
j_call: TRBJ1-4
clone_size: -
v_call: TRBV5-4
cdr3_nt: TGTGCCAGCAGCTTCCTGGAGGGGGGCGCGGGTGAAAAACTGTTTTTT
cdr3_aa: CASSFLEGGAGEKLFF

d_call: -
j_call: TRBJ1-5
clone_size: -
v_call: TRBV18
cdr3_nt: TGTGCCAGCTCACATGATAGCAATCAGCCCCAGCATTTT
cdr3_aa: CASSHDSNQPQHF

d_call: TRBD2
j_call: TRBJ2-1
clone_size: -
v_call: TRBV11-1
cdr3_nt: TGTGCCAGCAGCAAACTAGCGGAGCTTTACAATGAGCAGTTCTTC
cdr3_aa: CASSKLAELYNEQFF

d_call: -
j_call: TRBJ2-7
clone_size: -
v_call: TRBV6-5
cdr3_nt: TGTGCCAGCAGTTACTCCCGCTACGAGCAGTACTTC
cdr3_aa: CASSYSRYEQYF

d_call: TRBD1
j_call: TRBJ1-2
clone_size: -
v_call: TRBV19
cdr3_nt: TGTGCCAGTAGCCGAACCGGCCGGACAGGTTCATGGGATGGCTACACCTTC
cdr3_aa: CASSRTGRTGSWDGYTF

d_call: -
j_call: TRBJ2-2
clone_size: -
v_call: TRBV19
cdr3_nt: TGTGCCAGTAGTATAGCGGAGGAAGTGACCGGGGAGCTGTTTTTT
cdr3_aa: CASSIAEEVTGELFF

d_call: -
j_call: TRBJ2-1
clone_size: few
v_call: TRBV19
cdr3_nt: TGTGCCAGTAGTATAGAGGGTACGGCAGGGCAGAATGAGCAGTTCTTC
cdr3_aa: CASSIEGTAGQNEQFF

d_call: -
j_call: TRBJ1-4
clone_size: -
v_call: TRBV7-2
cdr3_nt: TGTGCCAGCAGCCCCCGAGGGGGAGGTAATGAAAAACTGTTTTTT
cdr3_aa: CASSPRGGGNEKLFF

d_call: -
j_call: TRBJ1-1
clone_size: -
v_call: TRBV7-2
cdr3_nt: TGTGCCAGCAGCCGACGGACGGGCAGGGTCACTGAAGCTTTCTTT
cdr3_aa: CASSRRTGRVTEAFF

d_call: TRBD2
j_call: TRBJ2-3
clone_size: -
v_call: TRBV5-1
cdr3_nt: TGCGCCAGCAGCCTACTAGCGGAGTCGACAGATACGCAGTATTTT
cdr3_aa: CASSLLAESTDTQYF

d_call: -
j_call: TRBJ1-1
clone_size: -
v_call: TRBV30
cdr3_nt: TGTGCCTGGAGTGCACCGTCCCCTTCGGGGAACACTGAAGCTTTCTTT
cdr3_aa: CAWSAPSPSGNTEAFF

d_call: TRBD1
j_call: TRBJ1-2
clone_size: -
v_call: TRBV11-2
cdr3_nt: TGTGCCAGCACCCCGGGACAGGGGACGAAAGGCTACACCTTC
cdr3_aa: CASTPGQGTKGYTF

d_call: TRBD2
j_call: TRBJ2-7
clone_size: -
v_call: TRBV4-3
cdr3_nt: TGCGCCAGCAGCCAAGATCGGGGACTAGCGGGAGTATCCTACGAGCAGTACTTC
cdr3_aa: CASSQDRGLAGVSYEQYF

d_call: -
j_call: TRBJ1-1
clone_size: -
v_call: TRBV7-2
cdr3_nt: TGTGCCAGCAGCTGGACCCCCGGGGACACTGAAGCTTTCTTT
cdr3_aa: CASSWTPGDTEAFF

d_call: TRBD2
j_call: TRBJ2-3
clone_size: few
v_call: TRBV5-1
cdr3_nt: TGCGCCAGCAGCTCGAGGGCGGGAGTGACAGATACGCAGTATTTT
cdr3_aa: CASSSRAGVTDTQYF

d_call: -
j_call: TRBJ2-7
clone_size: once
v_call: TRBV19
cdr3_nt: TGTGCCAGTAGTATCCGGGCTAGCAGCTACGAGCAGTACTTC
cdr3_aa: CASSIRASSYEQYF

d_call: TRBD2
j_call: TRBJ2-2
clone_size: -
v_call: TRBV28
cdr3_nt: TGTGCCAGCAGTTTTGGGCTAGCGGGAGGGTCGGACACCGGGGAGCTGTTTTTT
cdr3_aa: CASSFGLAGGSDTGELFF

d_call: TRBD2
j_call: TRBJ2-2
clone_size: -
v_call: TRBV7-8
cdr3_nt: TGTGCCAGCAGCTTAGTGCTAGCGGGACAGTCCGGGGAGCTGTTTTTT
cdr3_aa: CASSLVLAGQSGELFF

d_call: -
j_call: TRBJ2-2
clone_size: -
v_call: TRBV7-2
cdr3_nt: TGTGCCAGCAGCTTACAGCGGGACACCGGGGAGCTGTTTTTT
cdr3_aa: CASSLQRDTGELFF

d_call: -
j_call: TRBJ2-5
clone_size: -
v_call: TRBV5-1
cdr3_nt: TGCGCCAGCAGGACCGGGCAAGAGACCCAGTACTTC
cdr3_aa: CASRTGQETQYF

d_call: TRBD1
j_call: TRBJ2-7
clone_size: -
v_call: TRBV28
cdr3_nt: TGTGCCAGCAGTTTAAGGCAGGGGGCCAGCGAGCAGTACTTC
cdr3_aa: CASSLRQGASEQYF

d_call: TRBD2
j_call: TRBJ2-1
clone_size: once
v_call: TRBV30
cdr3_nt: TGTGCCTGGAGTCGGTCGGGACTACGCTACAATGAGCAGTTCTTC
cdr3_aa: CAWSRSGLRYNEQFF

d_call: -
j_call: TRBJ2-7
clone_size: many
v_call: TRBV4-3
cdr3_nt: TGCGCCAGCAGCCAAGACGCAGGTTTCTCTTGGGAGCAGTACTTC
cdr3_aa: CASSQDAGFSWEQYF

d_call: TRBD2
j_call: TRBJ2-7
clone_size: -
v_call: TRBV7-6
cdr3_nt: TGTGCCAGCAGCTCAAGCGGGAGCAACGAGCAGTACTTC
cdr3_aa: CASSSSGSNEQYF

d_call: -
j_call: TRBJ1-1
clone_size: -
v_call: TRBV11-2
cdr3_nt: TGTGCCAGCAGCTTTCAGCGAGGATCTGAAGCTTTCTTT
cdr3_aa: CASSFQRGSEAFF

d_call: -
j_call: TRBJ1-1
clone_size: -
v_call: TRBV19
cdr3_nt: TGTGCCAGTAGTGGGCAGCGAGCGGGCCTGAACACTGAAGCTTTCTTT
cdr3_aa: CASSGQRAGLNTEAFF

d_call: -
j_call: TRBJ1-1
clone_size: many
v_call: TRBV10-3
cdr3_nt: TGTGCCATCAGTGAGTCAATACAGGGAGGGACTGAAGCTTTCTTT
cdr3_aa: CAISESIQGGTEAFF

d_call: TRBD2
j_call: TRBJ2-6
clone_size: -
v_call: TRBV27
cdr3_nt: TGTGCCAGCAGCCTCGGACTAGCCAGTAGCTCTGGGGCCAACGTCCTGACTTTC
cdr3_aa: CASSLGLASSSGANVLTF

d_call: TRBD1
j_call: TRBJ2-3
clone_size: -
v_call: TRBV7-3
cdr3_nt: TGTGCCAGCAGCGGGGACAGGGATACGCAGTATTTT
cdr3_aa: CASSGDRDTQYF

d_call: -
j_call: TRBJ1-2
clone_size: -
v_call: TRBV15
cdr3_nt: TGTGCCACCAGCAGAGATCTGGTTTTGGACGAGGGCTACACCTTC
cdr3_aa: CATSRDLVLDEGYTF

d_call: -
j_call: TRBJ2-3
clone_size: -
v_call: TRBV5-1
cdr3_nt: TGCGCCAGCAGCTTGGATGGGTCGGATAGCACAGATACGCAGTATTTT
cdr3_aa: CASSLDGSDSTDTQYF

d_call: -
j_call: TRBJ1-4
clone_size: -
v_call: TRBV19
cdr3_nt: TGTGCCAGTAGTAGTGTGTTGGACCGAGGTTCAACTAATGAAAAACTGTTTTTT
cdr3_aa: CASSSVLDRGSTNEKLFF

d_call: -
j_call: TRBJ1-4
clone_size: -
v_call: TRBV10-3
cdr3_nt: TGTGCCATCAGTGTCGGACCGGGCCTTTCGGAAAAACTGTTTTTT
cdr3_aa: CAISVGPGLSEKLFF

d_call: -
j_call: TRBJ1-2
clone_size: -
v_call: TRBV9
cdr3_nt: TGTGCCAGCAGCGTTAGGTCGGGGGGTGATACGACCTTC
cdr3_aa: CASSVRSGGDTTF

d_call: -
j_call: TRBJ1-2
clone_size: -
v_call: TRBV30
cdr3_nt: TGTGCCTGGAGTGTACAAGGAATATACTATGGCTACACCTTC
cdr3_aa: CAWSVQGIYYGYTF